The present T cell receptor beta chain was sequenced within a study of CD4 T cells in relation to SARS-CoV-2 and coronaviruses. The overall study: The restricting HLA molecule for shared crossreactive spike epitopes was mapped.

TCRdb keeps only in-frame clones here, not all; method: immunoSEQ multiplex PCR. The data contain tens of thousands of clones, more than 75% of them seen just once; the ten biggest clones take up about a tenth. The V end was cut by 3 bases, the J end by 7 bases, with 12 bases between. Germline V gene data show CDR1 as SGHAT and CDR2 as FQNNGV. The CDR3 length is 13 residues. The chain links TRBV11-2 to TRBJ2-5; weak D call: TRBD2 (6 bases). Input material: memory CD4+ T cells from PBMCs. The origin of this receptor is an adult with COVID-19. The CDR3 is CASSLEGGGTQYF. The DNA for the CDR3 is TGTGCCAGCAGCTTGGAGGGTGGGGGGACCCAGTACTTC.